Listed below are T cell receptor beta chains from one sample, sequenced in a study of blood T cell repertoires in COVID-19. Data came from immunoSEQ multiplex PCR; TCRdb stores just in-frame clones and leaves some out. The table lists roughly 320,000 clones, about 88% of them singletons. Sequencing used peripheral blood. These receptor sequences come from an older man with acute or convalescent COVID-19. CDR3s include the opening cysteine and the closing phenylalanine or tryptophan. A D gene is named only where the DNA matches it firmly. Size tells how often a clone was seen (once, few, many) or the class of an expanded clone, and some rows leave it out.

len	abundance	j_gene	v_gene	d_gene	CDR3aa	CDR3nt
12	few	TRBJ2-5	TRBV18	NA	CASSPNQETQYF	TGTGCCAGCTCCCCTAACCAAGAGACCCAGTACTTC
13	NA	TRBJ1-2	TRBV4-2	NA	CASSQDPNYGYTF	TGTGCCAGCAGCCAAGATCCGAACTATGGCTACACCTTC
15	NA	TRBJ2-4	TRBV5-5	NA	CASSLDRAGINIQYF	TGTGCCAGCAGCTTGGACAGGGCTGGGATAAACATTCAGTACTTC
14	NA	TRBJ2-5	TRBV11-2	TRBD1	CASSLEGTGETQYF	TGTGCCAGCAGCTTAGAAGGGACAGGGGAGACCCAGTACTTC
15	NA	TRBJ2-5	TRBV13	NA	CASSRAGGWAETQYF	TGTGCCAGCAGCCGCGCCGGAGGGTGGGCGGAGACCCAGTACTTC
16	NA	TRBJ2-2	TRBV7-2	NA	CASRRGSRGSTGELFF	TGTGCCAGCAGACGAGGGAGCAGGGGAAGCACCGGGGAGCTGTTTTTT
17	NA	TRBJ2-3	TRBV5-1	NA	CASSLAQSPGEGDTQYF	TGCGCCAGCAGCTTGGCGCAGTCCCCGGGAGAGGGAGATACGCAGTATTTT
18	NA	TRBJ1-1	TRBV7-8	NA	CASSLAIKRTALNTEAFF	TGTGCCAGCAGCTTAGCAATCAAAAGGACAGCATTGAACACTGAAGCTTTCTTT
13	NA	TRBJ1-2	TRBV28	TRBD1	CASSSGTGIGYTF	TGTGCCAGCAGTTCCGGGACAGGGATCGGCTACACCTTC
12	NA	TRBJ1-2	TRBV28	NA	CASNQGIEGYTF	TGTGCCAGCAACCAGGGTATAGAAGGCTACACCTTC
16	NA	TRBJ1-5	TRBV24-1	TRBD1	CATSDTRTGNNQPQHF	TGTGCCACCAGTGATACACGGACAGGGAATAATCAGCCCCAGCATTTT
14	NA	TRBJ1-1	TRBV6-5	NA	CASSPPTMNTEAFF	TGTGCCAGCAGTCCACCTACGATGAACACTGAAGCTTTCTTT
16	NA	TRBJ2-2	TRBV18	TRBD1	CASSLQGAKNTGELFF	TGTGCCAGCTCATTACAGGGGGCGAAGAACACCGGGGAGCTGTTTTTT
13	NA	TRBJ1-3	TRBV3-1/TRBV3-2	NA	CASSRRGGNTIYF	TGTGCCAGCAGCCGTAGGGGGGGAAACACCATATATTTT
14	NA	TRBJ1-5	TRBV4-2	NA	CASSQYREGQPQHF	TGTGCCAGCAGCCAATACAGGGAGGGCCAGCCCCAGCATTTT
14	NA	TRBJ1-1	TRBV3-1/TRBV3-2	NA	CASSQETGWGEAFF	TGTGCCAGCAGCCAAGAAACAGGGTGGGGTGAAGCTTTCTTT
16	NA	TRBJ1-5	TRBV19	NA	CASSKPTGLLYQPQHF	TGTGCCAGTAGTAAGCCCACAGGGTTATTGTATCAGCCCCAGCATTTT
16	NA	TRBJ2-2	TRBV9	TRBD2	CASSVAGEANTGGLFF	TGTGCCAGCAGCGTGGCGGGAGAGGCGAACACCGGGGGGCTGTTTTTT
16	NA	TRBJ1-1	TRBV6-6	TRBD1	CASSYPTEGANTEAFF	TGTGCCAGCAGTTACCCCACTGAGGGGGCCAACACTGAAGCTTTCTTT
17	NA	TRBJ1-5	TRBV2	NA	CASSDSRLAGLNQPQHF	TGTGCCAGCAGTGATTCTCGGTTGGCAGGTCTCAATCAGCCCCAGCATTTT
16	NA	TRBJ2-1	TRBV7-2	NA	CASSLDSSSHYNEQFF	TGTGCCAGCAGCTTAGACAGTTCCTCCCATTACAATGAGCAGTTCTTC
15	NA	TRBJ2-3	TRBV7-9	TRBD1	CASLLTGGTPDTQYF	TGTGCCAGCCTCCTTACAGGGGGTACCCCAGATACGCAGTATTTT
14	NA	TRBJ1-4	TRBV27	NA	CASSPDLTNEKLFF	TGTGCCAGCAGTCCGGACTTGACTAATGAAAAACTGTTTTTT
16	NA	TRBJ1-2	TRBV3-1/TRBV3-2	TRBD1	CASSHRQGTANYGYTF	TGTGCCAGCAGCCACAGACAGGGGACCGCTAACTATGGCTACACCTTC
15	NA	TRBJ2-2	TRBV27	TRBD2	CASSYGTSGSGELFF	TGTGCCAGCAGTTACGGGACTAGCGGGAGCGGGGAGCTGTTTTTT
15	NA	TRBJ1-2	TRBV28	TRBD1	CASRGLGQARYGYTF	TGTGCCAGCAGGGGTTTGGGACAGGCCCGCTATGGCTACACCTTC
15	NA	TRBJ2-3	TRBV19	TRBD1	CASSTRGQSTDTQYF	TGTGCCAGTAGTACAAGGGGGCAGAGCACAGATACGCAGTATTTT
16	NA	TRBJ2-3	TRBV10-1	NA	CASSEGGYGTEDTQYF	TGCGCCAGCAGTGAGGGGGGGTACGGGACCGAAGATACGCAGTATTTT
16	NA	TRBJ2-1	TRBV24-1	TRBD1	CATSNQGQGWDNEQFF	TGTGCCACCAGCAACCAGGGACAGGGTTGGGACAATGAGCAGTTCTTC
14	NA	TRBJ1-2	TRBV5-4	TRBD1	CASSFPGQGHGYTF	TGTGCCAGCAGCTTCCCCGGACAGGGGCATGGCTACACCTTC
16	NA	TRBJ2-7	TRBV18	TRBD1	CASSNTTGTVTYEQYF	TGTGCCAGCTCGAATACTACCGGGACAGTAACCTACGAGCAGTACTTC
13	NA	TRBJ1-1	TRBV12-3/TRBV12-4	TRBD1	CASSGQGVIWAFF	TGTGCCAGCAGCGGACAGGGGGTGATTTGGGCTTTCTTT
15	NA	TRBJ1-1	TRBV5-5	NA	CASTWTSSMNTEAFF	TGTGCCAGCACCTGGACTAGCTCCATGAACACTGAAGCTTTCTTT
13	NA	TRBJ2-4	TRBV5-1	NA	CASSLEGSGIQYF	TGCGCCAGCAGCTTGGAGGGTTCAGGGATTCAGTACTTC
15	NA	TRBJ1-2	TRBV28	TRBD1	CASSIGGQGNYGYTF	TGTGCCAGCAGTATAGGGGGACAGGGTAACTATGGCTACACCTTC
14	NA	TRBJ2-1	TRBV5-4	TRBD2	CASSGLAGDGEQFF	TGTGCCAGCAGCGGACTAGCGGGAGATGGTGAGCAGTTCTTC
14	NA	TRBJ1-6	TRBV28	NA	CASSLSPGYSPLHF	TGTGCCAGCAGTTTATCCCCAGGATATTCACCCCTCCACTTT
13	NA	TRBJ1-2	TRBV5-4	NA	CASSLEGEYGYTF	TGTGCCAGCAGCCTGGAGGGGGAGTATGGCTACACCTTC
15	NA	TRBJ2-2	TRBV7-9	TRBD1	CASSQGTGGIGELFF	TGTGCCAGCAGCCAGGGTACAGGGGGCATCGGGGAGCTGTTTTTT
14	NA	TRBJ1-2	TRBV5-4	NA	CASSPLQGRSGYTF	TGTGCCAGCAGTCCCTTACAGGGCCGGAGCGGCTACACCTTC
16	NA	TRBJ2-3	TRBV9	TRBD2	CASSVGRGGAGDTQYF	TGTGCCAGCAGCGTAGGTCGCGGGGGGGCCGGAGATACGCAGTATTTT
15	NA	TRBJ1-5	TRBV28	NA	CASSLLVYSNQPQHF	TGTGCCAGCAGTTTGTTAGTTTATAGCAATCAGCCCCAGCATTTT